The entry below describes one TCR beta chain. Its target is unknown. The data were obtained in a study of beta chain features in type 1 diabetes. Germline CDR1 is SGHRS and CDR2 is YFSETQ. Trimming left V 6 bases short and J 0 bases short, with 13 bases between. This CDR3 has 14 amino acids. The authors reverse transcribed all of the isolated RNA, so sequencing captured expressed TCRB transcripts. Clones were sequenced by immunoSEQ multiplex PCR, and TCRdb holds only the in-frame ones, with some missing. The sample lists about 230,000 clones; over 8.5% were seen once. Study outcomes and limitations: Using cDNA template may skew counts toward highly expressing activated cells. Naive, central memory and Treg TCRB repertoires seemed to resemble each other more closely in patients than they did in healthy donors.

The specimen was naive CD4+ T cells from blood. V gene TRBV5-1 combines with J gene TRBJ2-7; D is perhaps TRBD2 (6 bases). This TCR derives from a woman under 30 in good health. CDR3 sequence (DNA): TGCGCCAGCACCACTTGGGGGGACTCCTACGAGCAGTACTTC. Translating gives CASTTWGDSYEQYF.